This T cell receptor beta chain was profiled in a study of blood T cell repertoires in COVID-19. The overall study: In each case, the material was cDNA or gDNA derived from T cells, B-cell-depleted T cells, or PBMCs.

Sequenced by immunoSEQ multiplex PCR; TCRdb stores in-frame clones only, minus some. The table shows approximately 120,000 clones, with about four fifths occurring only once. The CDR3 runs to 14 residues. Between the trimmed V and J ends, which lost 1 base and 4 bases, there was a span of 9 bases. CDR1 is SGDLS and CDR2 is YYNGEE in the germline V gene. This chain joins TRBV9 and TRBJ2-1, with D perhaps TRBD1 (6 bases). Sequenced input: peripheral blood. This TCR derives from a man in his sixties with acute or convalescent COVID-19. The CDR3 loop reads CASSVKGEYNEQFF. For the CDR3, the DNA is TGTGCCAGCAGCGTAAAGGGGGAGTACAATGAGCAGTTCTTC. The whole variable domain, filled in from reference TRBV9 and TRBJ2-1, reads DSGVTQTPKHLITATGQRVTLRCSPRSGDLSVYWYQQSLDQGLQFLIQYYNGEERAKGNILERFSAQQFPDLHSELNLSSLELGDSALYFCASSVKGEYNEQFFGPGTRLTVL.